This entry features one T cell receptor beta chain sequence. No antigen is known for it. This sample was taken from a study of cytomegalovirus exposure and HLA in healthy donors. The CDR3 consists of 15 residues. Looked up from germline, CDR1 is SGHTA and CDR2 is FQGNSA. J gave up 2 bases and V 1 base, and 1 base lay outside the gene matches. Study results and caveats: According to reports, the classifier identified cytomegalovirus status with high specificity and sensitivity.

Separate from the roughly 670-subject first cohort, the roughly 120-subject validation cohort was the one that the donors belonged to. Repertoires were generated with immunoSEQ multiplex PCR, while TCRdb's copy carries only in-frame clones and drops some. Of around 50,000 clones listed, approximately 95% are singletons. The specimen sequenced was PBMCs. The V call is TRBV7-2, the J call TRBJ2-7; 11 nucleotides line up with TRBD2. This receptor was identified in a woman aged 18-30 years in good health and CMV-seropositive. The CDR3 bases are TGTGCCAGCAGCTTAGAACTAGCGGGAGCCTACGAGCAGTACTTC. Its translation: CASSLELAGAYEQYF.